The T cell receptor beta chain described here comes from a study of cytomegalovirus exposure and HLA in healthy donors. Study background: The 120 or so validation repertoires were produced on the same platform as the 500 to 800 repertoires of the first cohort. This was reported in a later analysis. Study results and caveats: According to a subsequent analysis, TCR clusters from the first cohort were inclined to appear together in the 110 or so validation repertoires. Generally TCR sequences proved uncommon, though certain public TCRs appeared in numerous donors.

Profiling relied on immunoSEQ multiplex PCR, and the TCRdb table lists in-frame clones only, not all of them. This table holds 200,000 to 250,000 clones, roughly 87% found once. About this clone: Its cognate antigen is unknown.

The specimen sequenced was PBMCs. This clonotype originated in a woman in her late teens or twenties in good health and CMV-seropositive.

CDR3 region: CASSLVPSRQAFGYTF. The CDR3 bases are TGTGCCAGCAGCTTAGTTCCGTCTCGTCAGGCCTTCGGCTACACCTTC. The chain has TRBV7-9 and TRBJ1-2; D unresolved. The V end lost 1 base, the J end lost 8 bases, and 20 bases lay between the germline ends. The length of the CDR3 is 16 residues. CDR1 is SEHNR and CDR2 is FQNEAQ in the germline V gene (reference sequence).